This T cell receptor (beta chain) came from a study of breast tumors, draining lymph nodes, adjacent tissues. The CDR3 is 17 residues long. Germline trimming cut 2 bases from V and 1 base from J; bases unmatched to any gene: 9. Breast cancer patients provided tissue from their axillary draining lymph nodes. TCRdb passed the multiplex PCR reads through MiXCR, listing each CDR3 protein once. This sample has 200,000 to 300,000 distinct CDR3 sequences, with 30% to 35% found just once. The chain has TRBV12-3 or TRBV12-4 and TRBJ2-3, with TRBD1 identical over 7 bases. Sequencing was done on a sample of axillary lymph node tissue. The sequence was obtained from a female donor with breast cancer. Some clones in this sample may be carry-over from other donors' samples. CDR3 nucleotides: TGTGCCAGCAGTTTACGCAGTTTTCAGGGGGGCACAGATACGCAGTATTTT. Residues: CASSLRSFQGGTDTQYF.